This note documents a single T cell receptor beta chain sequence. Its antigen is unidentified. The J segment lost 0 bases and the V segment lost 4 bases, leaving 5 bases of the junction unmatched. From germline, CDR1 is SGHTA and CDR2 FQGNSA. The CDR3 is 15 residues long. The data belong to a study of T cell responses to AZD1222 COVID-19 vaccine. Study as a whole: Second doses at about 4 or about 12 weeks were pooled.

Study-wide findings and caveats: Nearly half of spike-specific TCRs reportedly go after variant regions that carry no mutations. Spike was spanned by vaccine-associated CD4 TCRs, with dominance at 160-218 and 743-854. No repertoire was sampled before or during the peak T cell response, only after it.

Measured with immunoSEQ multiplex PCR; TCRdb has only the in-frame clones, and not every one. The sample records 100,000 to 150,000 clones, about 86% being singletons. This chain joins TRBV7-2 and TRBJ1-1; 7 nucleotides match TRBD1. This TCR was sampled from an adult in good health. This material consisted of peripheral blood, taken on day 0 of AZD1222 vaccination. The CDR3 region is CASSWADRMNTEAFF. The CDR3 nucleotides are TGTGCCAGCAGCTGGGCGGACAGGATGAACACTGAAGCTTTCTTT.